This T cell receptor (beta chain) was profiled in a study of blood T cell repertoires in COVID-19. The overall study: From T cells, B-cell-depleted T cells, or PBMCs came the material, which was cDNA or gDNA.

Produced via immunoSEQ multiplex PCR; TCRdb's table is partial and in-frame only. This table holds approximately 170,000 clones, around 83% found once. This clone was counted a few times. In germline, CDR1 is SEHNR, CDR2 FQNEAQ (reference sequence). V lost 3 bases and J 6 bases, leaving 12 bases between the germline ends. CDR3 size: 14 residues. V gene TRBV7-9 combines with J gene TRBJ2-1; D may be TRBD2 (6 bases). The sequenced material came from peripheral blood. This TCR was recovered from a man in his 70s who had recovered from COVID-19. The CDR3: CASSLTSPTNEQFF. The CDR3 DNA reads as TGTGCCAGCAGCTTGACTAGTCCCACCAATGAGCAGTTCTTC. Filled out from reference TRBV7-9 and TRBJ2-1, the complete variable domain reads DTGVSQNPRHKITKRGQNVTFRCDPISEHNRLYWYRQTLGQGPEFLTYFQNEAQLEKSRLLSDRFSAERPKGSFSTLEIQRTEQGDSAMYLCASSLTSPTNEQFFGPGTRLTVL.